These 19 T cell receptor beta chains were all obtained from the same sample, sequenced in a study of blood T cells in healthy people across ages. Sample-barcoded 5' priming and a J-beta primer mix drove a second PCR of roughly 7 to 11 cycles. One entry per CDR3 protein, called by TCRdb with MiXCR from the 5' RACE reads. The table includes hundreds of thousands of distinct CDR3 sequences, under 45% detected once. What was sequenced was blood. The receptor source for this set is a man aged 55 to 70 in good health.

The V gene is TRBV4-1, the J gene TRBJ2-3, with D uncertain. Germline V lookup: CDR1 MGHRA, CDR2 YSYEKL. The CDR3 is 10 residues long. V was pared by 5 bases and J by 9 bases, with 6 bases between. In DNA form, the CDR3 reads TGCGCCAGCAGCGGGCCGACGCAGTATTTT. Amino acids: CASSGPTQYF.

CDR3 loop: CSVYSRTGGNEQYF. As DNA, the CDR3 is TGCAGCGTTTATTCCCGGACAGGGGGGAACGAGCAGTACTTC. V and J are TRBV29-1 and TRBJ2-7, with TRBD1 matching 10 bases. V was pared by 5 bases and J by 5 bases, with 9 bases of the junction left unmatched. Germline CDR1 is SQVTM and CDR2 is ANQGSEA. The CDR3 spans 14 residues.

J is TRBJ1-1 and V is TRBV29-1; D remains unclear. The germline gives CDR1 SQVTM, CDR2 ANQGSEA. Trimming removed 7 bases at V and 1 base at J, with 10 bases between. CDR3 length equals 12 residues. CDR3 sequence (DNA): TGCAGCGGGAGGTGGGGGAACACTGAAGCTTTCTTT. It yields the protein CSGRWGNTEAFF. Looking up the rest from reference TRBV29-1 and TRBJ1-1 gives the full variable domain: SAVISQKPSRDICQRGTSLTIQCQVDSQVTMMFWYRQQPGQSLTLIATANQGSEATYESGFVIDKFPISRPNLTFSTLTVSNMSPEDSSIYLCSGRWGNTEAFFGQGTRLTVV.

This clonotype was recorded many times. V usage is TRBV4-3 and J usage is TRBJ1-1; D unclear. The V gene's germline CDR1 is LGHNA and CDR2 YSLEER. The germline V and J ends were trimmed by 0 bases and 1 base, with 3 bases remaining between them. The CDR3 runs to 13 residues. CDR3 protein: CASSQDRNTEAFF. The CDR3 DNA reads as TGCGCCAGCAGCCAAGATCGGAACACTGAAGCTTTCTTT.

This chain joins TRBV12-3 or TRBV12-4 and TRBJ1-5; D is unresolved. The CDR3 length is 13 residues. Deletions cut 3 bases from V and 6 bases from J, with 9 bases between. The CDR3 DNA follows: TGTGCCAGCAGTTTCGGAGGATTTCAGCCCCAGCATTTT. This sequence encodes CASSFGGFQPQHF.

This clonotype turned up a few times. This chain uses TRBV19 with TRBJ2-5; D may be TRBD1 or TRBD2 (6 bases each). Germline CDR1 reads LNHDA; CDR2 reads SQIVND (reference sequence). The CDR3 covers 16 residues. The ends were cut back, 0 bases at V and 0 bases at J, with 11 bases in the middle. The CDR3 loop reads CASSIDHRGHQETQYF. CDR3 nucleotide sequence: TGTGCCAGTAGTATAGATCACCGGGGGCACCAAGAGACCCAGTACTTC.

This clonotype was counted a few times. This chain links TRBV4-2 with TRBJ2-5; possible D gene TRBD1, 5 bases. There are 14 residues in the CDR3. Germline V gene data show CDR1 as LGHNA and CDR2 as YNFKEQ. V lost 0 bases, J lost 2 bases, and 7 bases lay in between. This CDR3 reads CASSQETVQETQYF. CDR3 coding DNA: TGTGCCAGCAGCCAAGAGACAGTTCAAGAGACCCAGTACTTC.

The gene calls are TRBV15 and TRBJ2-1; possibly TRBD1 for D (6 bases). Trimming left V 0 bases short and J 0 bases short, with 21 bases between. Germline CDR1 LNHNV, CDR2 YYDKDF (reference sequence). This CDR3 region has 20 residues. As DNA, the CDR3 is TGTGCCACCAGCAGAGAAAGGACAGTAGAGACCCTAAGCTCCTACAATGAGCAGTTCTTC. Translating it yields CATSRERTVETLSSYNEQFF.

The chain couples TRBV24-1 to TRBJ2-3; 7 nucleotides agree with TRBD1. V was pared by 5 bases and J by 4 bases, with 5 bases of the junction left unmatched. The CDR3 has 14 amino acids. Germline V lookup: CDR1 KGHDR, CDR2 SFDVKD. CDR3 residues: CATSARDRSDTQYF. CDR3 DNA sequence: TGTGCCACCAGTGCCCGGGACAGATCAGATACGCAGTATTTT.

J is TRBJ1-6 and V is TRBV6-5; 7 nucleotides line up with TRBD1. This CDR3 spans 18 amino acids. Germline V gene data show CDR1 as MNHEY and CDR2 as SVGAGI. Trimming at V came to 0 bases and at J to 9 bases, leaving 14 bases not matched to a gene. CDR3 DNA sequence: TGTGCCAGCAGTTACTCGTCCAGTCGGGCAGGGGGTGGTTCACCCCTCCACTTT. Translation: CASSYSSSRAGGGSPLHF.

The V gene is TRBV28, the J gene TRBJ2-7; D call uncertain. This CDR3 has 14 amino acids. Trimming pared 6 bases from V and 3 bases from J, leaving 15 bases between. Germline-derived CDR1 and CDR2 are MDHEN and SYDVKM. This CDR3 reads CASRFGRAIYEQYF. The DNA of the CDR3 is TGTGCCAGCAGGTTCGGCCGGGCCATCTACGAGCAGTACTTC.

CDR3 region: CASSREGNNYGYTF. DNA of the CDR3: TGTGCCAGCAGCCGGGAGGGGAATAACTATGGCTACACCTTC. The genes are TRBV11-2 and TRBJ1-2, with D possibly matching TRBD1 (5 bases). V lost 5 bases, J lost 1 base, and 11 bases lay in between. CDR1 is SGHAT and CDR2 is FQNNGV in the germline V gene. The CDR3 is 14 amino acids.

This clonotype was counted many times. V gene TRBV10-3 combines with J gene TRBJ2-5, with D unresolved. Trimming removed 7 bases at V and 5 bases at J, with 8 bases between. The CDR3 runs to 11 residues. Germline V gene data show CDR1 as ENHRY and CDR2 as SYGVKD. CDR3 nucleotide sequence: TGTGCCATCAAGGAAAGTGAGACCCAGTACTTC. Its protein product is CAIKESETQYF.

This chain links TRBV5-5 with TRBJ2-3, with a weak D call TRBD1 (6 bases). CDR3 size: 17 residues. V was trimmed by 4 bases and J by 1 base, leaving 19 bases between them. Germline CDR1 reads SGHKS; CDR2 reads YYEKEE (reference sequence). This chain's CDR3 is CASSTRTVSVGTDTQYF. The CDR3 bases are TGTGCCAGCAGCACCCGGACAGTCTCGGTGGGCACAGATACGCAGTATTTT. The complete variable domain, with remaining parts taken from reference TRBV5-5 and TRBJ2-3, reads DAGVTQSPTHLIKTRGQQVTLRCSPISGHKSVSWYQQVLGQGPQFIFQYYEKEERGRGNFPDRFSARQFPNYSSELNVNALLLGDSALYLCASSTRTVSVGTDTQYFGPGTRLTVL.

This clonotype was found many times. The rearrangement uses TRBV4-1 and TRBJ2-7; tentative D call: TRBD2 (7 bases). V lost 1 base, J lost 5 bases, and 21 bases lay in between. The CDR3 has 17 amino acids. CDR1 and CDR2 from the germline V gene are MGHRA and YSYEKL. CDR3 residues: CASSQGNAGGAVDEQYF. Here the CDR3 DNA reads TGCGCCAGCAGCCAAGGTAACGCTGGGGGGGCCGTCGACGAGCAGTACTTC.

This clonotype was observed a few times. Possible read error: a much larger clone is one base away. The genes are TRBV11-1 and TRBJ2-3; 8 bases agree with TRBD2. The CDR3 is made up of 15 amino acids. Germline V lookup: CDR1 SGHAT, CDR2 FQDESV (reference sequence). The junction had 5 bases not matched to a gene; V was cut back by 5 bases and J by 1 base. CDR3 coding DNA: TGTGCCAGCAGCAGAGCGGGAGACCGCACAGATACGCAGTATTTT. This codes for CASSRAGDRTDTQYF. Full variable domain (missing parts from reference TRBV11-1 and TRBJ2-3): EAEVAQSPRYKITEKSQAVAFWCDPISGHATLYWYRQILGQGPELLVQFQDESVVDDSQLPKDRFSAERLKGVDSTLKIQPAELGDSAMYLCASSRAGDRTDTQYFGPGTRLTVL.

This clonotype has ten or more counts. The chain employs TRBV5-6 and TRBJ2-7; D not certain. The length of the CDR3 is 13 residues. Trimming pared 1 base from V and 3 bases from J, leaving 8 bases between. Germline CDR1 reads SGHDT; CDR2 reads YYEEEE. CDR3 loop: CASSLNQVYEQYF. CDR3 in DNA: TGTGCCAGCAGCTTGAACCAGGTCTACGAGCAGTACTTC.

The rearrangement uses TRBV5-5 and TRBJ1-2; TRBD1 agrees at 10 bases. Germline V gene sequence: CDR1 SGHKS, CDR2 YYEKEE (reference sequence). J was trimmed by 8 bases and V by 4 bases; bases with no gene match: 2. The CDR3 runs 12 residues. In DNA form, the CDR3 reads TGTGCCAGCAGCCGGGACAGGGGCGGCTACACCTTC. Translating gives CASSRDRGGYTF.

This clonotype was counted only a few times. The chain carries TRBV18 and TRBJ2-5; perhaps TRBD1 as D (5 bases). V was trimmed by 3 bases and J by 3 bases, leaving 14 bases between them. The CDR3 has 15 amino acids. The V gene's germline CDR1 is KGHSH and CDR2 LQKENI. The CDR3 DNA sequence: TGTGCCAGCTCACCTTCCCAGGGTGCGAAAGAGACCCAGTACTTC. This gives the protein CASSPSQGAKETQYF. The complete variable domain, with remaining parts taken from reference TRBV18 and TRBJ2-5, reads NAGVMQNPRHLVRRRGQEARLRCSPMKGHSHVYWYRQLPEEGLKFMVYLQKENIIDESGMPKERFSAEFPKEGPSILRIQQVVRGDSAAYFCASSPSQGAKETQYFGPGTRLLVL.